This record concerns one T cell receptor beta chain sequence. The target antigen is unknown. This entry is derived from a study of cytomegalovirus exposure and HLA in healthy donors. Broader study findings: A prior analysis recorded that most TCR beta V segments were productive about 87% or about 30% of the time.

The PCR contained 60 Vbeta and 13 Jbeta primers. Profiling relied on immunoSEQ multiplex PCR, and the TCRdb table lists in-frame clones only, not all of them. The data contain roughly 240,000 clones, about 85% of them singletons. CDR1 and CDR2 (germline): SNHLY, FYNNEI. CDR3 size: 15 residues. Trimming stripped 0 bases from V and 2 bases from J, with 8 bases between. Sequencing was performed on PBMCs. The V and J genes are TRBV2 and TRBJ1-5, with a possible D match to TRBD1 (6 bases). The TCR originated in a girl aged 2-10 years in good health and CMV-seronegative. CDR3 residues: CASSEARGGNQPQHF. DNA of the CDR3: TGTGCCAGCAGTGAAGCCAGGGGTGGCAATCAGCCCCAGCATTTT.